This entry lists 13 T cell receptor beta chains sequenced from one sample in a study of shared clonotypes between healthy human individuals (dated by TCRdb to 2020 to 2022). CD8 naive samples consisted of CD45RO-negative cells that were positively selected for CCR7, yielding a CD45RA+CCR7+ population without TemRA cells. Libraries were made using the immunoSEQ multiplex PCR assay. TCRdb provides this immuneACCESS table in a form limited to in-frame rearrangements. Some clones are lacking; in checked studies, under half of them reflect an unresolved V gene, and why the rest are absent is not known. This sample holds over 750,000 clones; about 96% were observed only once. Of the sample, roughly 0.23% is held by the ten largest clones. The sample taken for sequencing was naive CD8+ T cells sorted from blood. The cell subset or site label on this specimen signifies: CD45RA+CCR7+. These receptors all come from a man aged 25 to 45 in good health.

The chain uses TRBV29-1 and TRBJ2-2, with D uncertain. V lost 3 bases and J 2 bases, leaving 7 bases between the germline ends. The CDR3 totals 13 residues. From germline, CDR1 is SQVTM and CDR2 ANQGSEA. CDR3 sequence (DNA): TGCAGCGTTGATAAGGAAAACACCGGGGAGCTGTTTTTT. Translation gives CSVDKENTGELFF.

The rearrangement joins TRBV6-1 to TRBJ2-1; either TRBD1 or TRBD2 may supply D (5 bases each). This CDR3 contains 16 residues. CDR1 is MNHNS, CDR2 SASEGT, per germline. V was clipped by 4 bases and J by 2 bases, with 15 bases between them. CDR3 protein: CASSVGGPLPYNEQFF. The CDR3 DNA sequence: TGTGCCAGCAGTGTTGGGGGACCGCTGCCCTACAATGAGCAGTTCTTC.

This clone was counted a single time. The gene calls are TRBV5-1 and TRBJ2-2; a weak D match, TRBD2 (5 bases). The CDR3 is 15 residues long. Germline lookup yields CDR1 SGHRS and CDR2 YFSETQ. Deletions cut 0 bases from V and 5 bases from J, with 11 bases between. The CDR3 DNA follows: TGCGCCAGCAGCTTGGCCGTGTCGGGGACCGGGGAGCTGTTTTTT. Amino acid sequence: CASSLAVSGTGELFF.

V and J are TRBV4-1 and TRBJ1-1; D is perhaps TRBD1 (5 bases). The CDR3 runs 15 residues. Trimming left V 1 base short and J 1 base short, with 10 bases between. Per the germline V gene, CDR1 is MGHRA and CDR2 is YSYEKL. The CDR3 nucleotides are TGCGCCAGCAGCCAAGCCCCTAGGGGGAACACTGAAGCTTTCTTT. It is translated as CASSQAPRGNTEAFF.

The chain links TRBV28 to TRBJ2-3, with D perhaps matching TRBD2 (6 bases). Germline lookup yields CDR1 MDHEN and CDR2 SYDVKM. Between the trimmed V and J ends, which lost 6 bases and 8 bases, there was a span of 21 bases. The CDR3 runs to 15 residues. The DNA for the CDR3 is TGTGCCAGCAGCTCGACTAGAACCGGCGTAGGTACGCAGTATTTT. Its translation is CASSSTRTGVGTQYF.

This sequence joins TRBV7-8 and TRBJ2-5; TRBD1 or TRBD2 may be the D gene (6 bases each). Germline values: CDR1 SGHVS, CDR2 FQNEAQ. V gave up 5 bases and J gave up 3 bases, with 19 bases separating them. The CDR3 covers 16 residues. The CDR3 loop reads CASSPLSLEGEETQYF. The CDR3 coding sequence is TGTGCCAGCAGCCCTCTAAGCCTGGAGGGGGAAGAGACCCAGTACTTC.

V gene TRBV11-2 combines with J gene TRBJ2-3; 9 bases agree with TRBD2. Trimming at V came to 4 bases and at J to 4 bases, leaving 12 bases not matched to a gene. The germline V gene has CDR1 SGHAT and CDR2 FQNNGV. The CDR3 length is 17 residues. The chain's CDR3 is CASSSQSSGGQSDTQYF. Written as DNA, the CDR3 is TGTGCCAGCAGCTCCCAAAGTAGCGGGGGTCAATCAGATACGCAGTATTTT.

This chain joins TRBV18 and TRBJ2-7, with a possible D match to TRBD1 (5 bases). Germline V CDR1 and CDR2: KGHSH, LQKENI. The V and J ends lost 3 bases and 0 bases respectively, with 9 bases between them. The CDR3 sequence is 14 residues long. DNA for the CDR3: TGTGCCAGCTCACCGGACATCCTCTCCTACGAGCAGTACTTC. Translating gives CASSPDILSYEQYF.

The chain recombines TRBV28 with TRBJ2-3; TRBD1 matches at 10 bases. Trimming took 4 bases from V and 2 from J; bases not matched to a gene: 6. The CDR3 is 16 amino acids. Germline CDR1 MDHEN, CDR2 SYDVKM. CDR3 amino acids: CASSSGTGANTDTQYF. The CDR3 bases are TGTGCCAGCAGTTCAGGGACAGGGGCAAACACAGATACGCAGTATTTT.

The CDR3 bases are TGTGCCAGCACTCGGACAGGACTCGAGCAGTACTTC. This encodes CASTRTGLEQYF. This chain uses TRBV7-9 with TRBJ2-7; 7 nucleotides match TRBD1. V lost 7 bases and J lost 6; bases outside the gene matches: 6. Germline loops: CDR1 SEHNR, CDR2 FQNEAQ (reference sequence). This CDR3 comprises 12 residues.

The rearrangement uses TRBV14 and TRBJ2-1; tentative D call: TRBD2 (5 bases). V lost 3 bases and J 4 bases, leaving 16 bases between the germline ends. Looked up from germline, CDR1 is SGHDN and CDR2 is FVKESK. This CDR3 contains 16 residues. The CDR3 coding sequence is TGTGCCAGCAGCCAGGCCGCTGGAGCGGATTACAATGAGCAGTTCTTC. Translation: CASSQAAGADYNEQFF.

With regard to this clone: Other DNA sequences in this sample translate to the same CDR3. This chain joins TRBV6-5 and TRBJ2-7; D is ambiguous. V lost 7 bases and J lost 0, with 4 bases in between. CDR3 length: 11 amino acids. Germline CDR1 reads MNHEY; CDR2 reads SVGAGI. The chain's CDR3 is CASTDSYEQYF. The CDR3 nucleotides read TGTGCCAGCACCGACTCCTACGAGCAGTACTTC.

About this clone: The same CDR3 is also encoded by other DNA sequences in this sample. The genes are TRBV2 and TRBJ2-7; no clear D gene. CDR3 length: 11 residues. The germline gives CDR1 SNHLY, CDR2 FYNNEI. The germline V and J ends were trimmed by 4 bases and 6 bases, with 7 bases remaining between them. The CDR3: CASSVGGEQYF. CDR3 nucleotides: TGTGCCAGCAGTGTGGGTGGCGAGCAGTACTTC.